The 23 T cell receptor beta chains given below trace back to one sample, sequenced in a study of yellow fever vaccine responses in identical twins. TCRdb redid the calling of the RT-PCR reads with MiXCR, one entry per CDR3 protein. The sample comprises roughly 10,000 distinct CDR3 sequences, over 80% of which are singletons, and 2% to 2.5% rests with the top ten. Specimen: T cells from blood (PBMCs), unsorted or a sorted subset (not recorded which), collected before or after yellow fever vaccination (not recorded which). The receptors were sampled from a woman in her late teens or twenties who received the yellow fever vaccine.

This clonotype occurred a few times. This chain connects TRBV20-1 to TRBJ1-2; 9 bases line up with TRBD1. In germline, CDR1 is DFQATT, CDR2 SNEGSKA (reference sequence). The CDR3 spans 10 residues. V gave up 6 bases and J gave up 10 bases; unmatched junction bases: 3. This CDR3 reads CSAGDRDYTF. CDR3 DNA sequence: TGCAGTGCGGGGGACAGGGACTACACCTTC.

The chain carries TRBV2 and TRBJ2-1; 10 bases align to TRBD2. The junction had 8 bases not matched to a gene; V was cut back by 10 bases and J by 5 bases. Germline loops: CDR1 SNHLY, CDR2 FYNNEI. The CDR3 extends over 14 amino acids. In nucleotides, the CDR3 is TGTGCCATCCGAGCGGGGGGGCCTAACAATGAGCAGTTCTTC. Its protein product is CAIRAGGPNNEQFF.

The chain carries TRBV20-1 and TRBJ2-3; D unresolved. Germline-derived CDR1 and CDR2 are DFQATT and SNEGSKA (reference sequence). V lost 4 bases, J lost 4 bases, and 12 bases lay in between. The CDR3 loop spans 13 amino acids. CDR3 bases: TGCAGTGCTAACGCCCCCAACCCAGATACGCAGTATTTT. Its translation: CSANAPNPDTQYF.

This clonotype appeared a few times. The chain carries TRBV4-2 and TRBJ1-1; no definite D call. The germline V gene has CDR1 LGHNA and CDR2 YNFKEQ. V lost 4 bases and J 5 bases, leaving 8 bases between the germline ends. This CDR3 region has 12 residues. The CDR3 sequence: CASSRGGTEAFF. The CDR3 DNA sequence: TGTGCCAGCAGCCGGGGAGGAACTGAAGCTTTCTTT.

This clonotype was seen a single time. V gene TRBV5-5 combines with J gene TRBJ2-7; weak D call: TRBD2 (5 bases). The CDR3 covers 16 residues. Trimming pared 3 bases from V and 2 bases from J, leaving 18 bases between. Germline V gene data show CDR1 as SGHKS and CDR2 as YYEKEE (reference sequence). DNA for the CDR3: TGTGCCAGCAGCTGGTTCCTTAGCGCAACGACCTACGAGCAGTACTTC. This codes for CASSWFLSATTYEQYF.

There are a few counts of this clonotype. This rearrangement joins TRBV29-1 to TRBJ2-1; 7 nucleotides agree with TRBD2. The CDR3 is 15 residues long. With V trimmed by 7 bases and J by 0 bases, 9 bases remained unmatched. Germline V gene lookup returns CDR1 SQVTM and CDR2 ANQGSEA. The CDR3 sequence is CSAQDAGVSYNEQFF. The CDR3 nucleotides read TGCAGCGCCCAAGACGCGGGAGTCTCCTACAATGAGCAGTTCTTC.

J is TRBJ1-5 and V is TRBV7-6; D remains ambiguous. The CDR3 extends over 15 amino acids. Trimming took off 1 base at V and 7 bases at J, with 14 bases between the two ends. The germline gives CDR1 SGHVS, CDR2 FNYEAQ. Here the CDR3 reads CASSLESRPSQPQHF. CDR3 sequence (DNA): TGTGCCAGCAGCTTAGAGTCCCGGCCTAGCCAGCCCCAGCATTTT. Together with reference TRBV7-6 and TRBJ1-5, the CDR3 gives the full variable domain: GAGVSQSPRYKVTKRGQDVALRCDPISGHVSLYWYRQALGQGPEFLTYFNYEAQQDKSGLPNDRFSAERPEGSISTLTIQRTEQRDSAMYRCASSLESRPSQPQHFGDGTRLSIL.

This clonotype has more than one count but fewer than ten. The gene calls are TRBV4-2 and TRBJ2-1; 8 bases fit TRBD2. V trimming: 3 bases; J trimming: 8 bases; junction bases outside the gene matches: 15. Germline-derived CDR1 and CDR2 are LGHNA and YNFKEQ. The CDR3 spans 17 residues. CDR3 sequence: CASSHSEGLGGFDEQFF. The DNA for the CDR3 is TGTGCCAGCAGCCACTCAGAGGGACTAGGCGGATTCGATGAGCAGTTCTTC.

The rearrangement joins TRBV28 to TRBJ2-5; 7 nucleotides agree with TRBD1. Germline-derived CDR1 and CDR2 are MDHEN and SYDVKM. V trimming: 3 bases; J trimming: 4 bases; junction bases outside the gene matches: 5. There are 14 residues in the CDR3. Here the CDR3 DNA reads TGTGCCAGCAGTTTTGCCAGGGGGTCAGAGACCCAGTACTTC. Residues: CASSFARGSETQYF.

CDR3 coding DNA: TGTGCCAGCAGCTCCCCAGGGACTAGCGGGTCCCACGAGCAGTACTTC. Encoded protein: CASSSPGTSGSHEQYF. The chain employs TRBV13 and TRBJ2-7, with 12 nucleotides matching TRBD2. The V segment lost 4 bases and the J segment 5 bases; nucleotides outside the gene matches: 9. Germline CDR1 and CDR2: PRHDT and FYEKMQ (reference sequence). The CDR3 totals 16 residues.

The chain recombines TRBV11-2 with TRBJ2-5, with TRBD1 matching over 7 bases. With V trimmed by 5 bases and J by 0 bases, 12 bases remained unmatched. This CDR3 comprises 17 residues. CDR1 and CDR2 (germline): SGHAT, FQNNGV. The CDR3 sequence is CASSTPAGTANQETQYF. The CDR3 coding sequence is TGTGCCAGCAGCACGCCCGCCGGGACAGCTAACCAAGAGACCCAGTACTTC.

This chain connects TRBV12-3 or TRBV12-4 to TRBJ1-6; D is unresolved. There are 11 residues in the CDR3. V lost 4 bases and J lost 7, with 2 bases in between. CDR3 bases: TGTGCCAGCAGTTCAAATTCACCCCTCCACTTT. Residues: CASSSNSPLHF.

This clonotype was counted once. The V and J genes are TRBV13 and TRBJ2-7, with D unclear. CDR1 and CDR2 from the germline V gene are PRHDT and FYEKMQ (reference sequence). The CDR3 consists of 14 residues. Trimming shortened V by 4 bases and J by 1 base, and 11 bases separated the two germline ends. CDR3 amino acids: CASSSSRSSYEQYF. The DNA for the CDR3 is TGTGCCAGCAGCTCGTCGCGATCGTCCTACGAGCAGTACTTC.

The V gene is TRBV6-2 or TRBV6-3, the J gene TRBJ2-5, with D perhaps TRBD2 (5 bases). V gave up 0 bases and J gave up 3 bases, with 8 bases separating them. Germline CDR1 and CDR2: MNHEY and SVGEGT. There are 14 residues in the CDR3. The CDR3 spells CASSYSTGKETQYF. CDR3 nucleotides: TGTGCCAGCAGTTACTCGACGGGAAAAGAGACCCAGTACTTC.

The chain carries TRBV18 and TRBJ2-2, with D possibly called TRBD1 or TRBD2 (5 bases each). Germline CDR1 is KGHSH and CDR2 is LQKENI. Trimming cost V 2 bases and J 0 bases, with 13 bases left between them. The CDR3 runs to 17 residues. The CDR3 is CASSPSGRPANTGELFF. The CDR3 DNA reads as TGTGCCAGCTCACCATCGGGACGCCCCGCGAACACCGGGGAGCTGTTTTTT.

This chain connects TRBV10-3 to TRBJ2-2, with 9 bases fitting TRBD2. CDR1 is ENHRY, CDR2 SYGVKD, per germline. The CDR3 is 14 residues long. V lost 9 bases and J lost 2; bases outside the gene matches: 4. CDR3 sequence (DNA): TGTGCCATGAGCGGGGGGAGCAACACCGGGGAGCTGTTTTTT. Translation gives CAMSGGSNTGELFF.

This clonotype was picked up a small number of times. The V call is TRBV4-3, the J call TRBJ1-1; TRBD1 agrees at 7 bases. V lost 1 base and J lost 0; bases outside the gene matches: 5. Germline CDR1 LGHNA, CDR2 YSLEER. The CDR3 totals 16 residues. In DNA, the CDR3 is TGCGCCAGCAGCCAAGGATACAGGGGACTGAACACTGAAGCTTTCTTT. Its protein product is CASSQGYRGLNTEAFF.

The CDR3 is CSARGDVSGNTIYF. CDR3 coding DNA: TGCAGCGCCCGGGGGGACGTCTCTGGAAACACCATATATTTT. The chain employs TRBV29-1 and TRBJ1-3; possibly TRBD1 for D (5 bases). The CDR3 runs to 14 residues. V gave up 7 bases and J gave up 0 bases, with 13 bases separating them. CDR1 is SQVTM, CDR2 ANQGSEA, per germline.

V gene TRBV7-9 combines with J gene TRBJ1-1; D gene uncertain. There are 13 residues in the CDR3. Looked up from germline, CDR1 is SEHNR and CDR2 is FQNEAQ (reference sequence). The ends were cut back, 1 base at V and 3 bases at J, with 6 bases in the middle. This chain's CDR3 is CASSLGDDTEAFF. The CDR3 nucleotides are TGTGCCAGCAGCTTAGGGGATGACACTGAAGCTTTCTTT.

CDR3 residues: CASSRTSINEQFF. CDR3 nucleotides: TGTGCCAGCAGCAGGACTAGTATCAATGAGCAGTTCTTC. The chain has TRBV7-3 and TRBJ2-1; 7 positions match TRBD2. V shed 5 bases and J 6 bases; nucleotides not matched to a gene: 4. The CDR3 has 13 residues. Germline V gene sequence: CDR1 SGHTA, CDR2 FQGTGA.

J is TRBJ1-1 and V is TRBV11-3, with 8 bases that match TRBD1. The J segment lost 8 bases and the V segment lost 0 bases, leaving 2 bases of the junction unmatched. Germline V CDR1 and CDR2: SGHNT, YENEEA. This CDR3 spans 13 amino acids. Here the CDR3 reads CASSLERDREAFF. For the CDR3, the DNA is TGTGCCAGCAGCTTAGAAAGGGACAGGGAAGCTTTCTTT. Drawing the rest from reference TRBV11-3 and TRBJ1-1, the complete variable domain is EAGVVQSPRYKIIEKKQPVAFWCNPISGHNTLYWYLQNLGQGPELLIRYENEEAVDDSQLPKDRFSAERLKGVDSTLKIQPAELGDSAVYLCASSLERDREAFFGQGTRLTVV.

DNA for the CDR3: TGTGCCACCAGTGCATTGGCCGGAAACGAGCAGTACTTC. This encodes CATSALAGNEQYF. The chain combines TRBV24-1 with TRBJ2-7; no clear D gene. V lost 5 bases and J lost 5, with 12 bases in between. The CDR3 loop spans 13 amino acids. Germline V gene lookup returns CDR1 KGHDR and CDR2 SFDVKD.

This clonotype has only a few counts. The chain employs TRBV10-3 and TRBJ1-1; the D gene is possibly TRBD1 (5 bases). The germline V and J ends were trimmed by 6 bases and 4 bases, with 12 bases remaining between them. Germline-derived CDR1 and CDR2 are ENHRY and SYGVKD. The CDR3 sequence is 13 residues long. CDR3 amino acids: CAIRVGGSTEAFF. In nucleotides, the CDR3 is TGTGCCATCAGGGTGGGGGGAAGCACTGAAGCTTTCTTT.